The entry that follows covers one T cell receptor beta chain sequence. Its antigen remains unidentified. Per germline, CDR1 SGHNT and CDR2 YYREEE (reference sequence). This CDR3 spans 14 amino acids. After removal of 3 bases from V and 8 bases from J, the junction contained 4 bases not matched to a gene. Naive CD8 isolation took CD45RO-negative cells positively selected for CCR7 and excluded terminally differentiated effector memory CD45RA+ cells. The data originate from a study of shared clonotypes between healthy human individuals. The wider study: Three plates were used per donor for CD4 naive, three for CD4 memory, two for CD8 naive and one for CD8 memory. Study-wide results and limits: The researchers took only blood, and tissue repertoires probably look different.

Libraries were prepared by immunoSEQ multiplex PCR; TCRdb keeps only in-frame clonotypes and omits some of them. The sample records roughly 570,000 clones, 95% to 98% being singletons. Source material: naive CD8+ T cells sorted from blood. The sequence was obtained from a man aged 25-45 years in good health. The chain has TRBV5-4 and TRBJ2-2, with 10 bases identical to TRBD2. The CDR3 DNA sequence: TGTGCCAGCAGCTCGCGGACTAGCGGAGGGGAGCTGTTTTTT. The encoded protein is CASSSRTSGGELFF.